The 21 T cell receptor beta chains below were found in one sample sequenced in a study of blood T cell repertoires in COVID-19. Assay used: immunoSEQ multiplex PCR; TCRdb lists only in-frame clones, some missing. This table has under 200,000 clones, more than 75% appearing once. Sequencing input: PBMCs or T cells enriched from blood (not recorded which). The receptors come from a woman aged 45 to 65 who had recovered from COVID-19.

For this clone: At one of its ends the junction is not consistent with the germline gene, which may arise from a read error. The CDR3 here is CAWNRGQGYVAF. The CDR3 DNA follows: TGTGCCTGGAATAGGGGACAGGGATATGTCGCCTTC. The V gene is TRBV30, the J gene TRBJ1-2; TRBD1 aligns across 9 bases. The germline V gene encodes CDR1 GTSNPN and CDR2 SVGIG (reference sequence). The CDR3 is 12 residues long.

The gene calls are TRBV2 and TRBJ1-1; D is perhaps TRBD1 (5 bases). V lost 7 bases to trimming and J lost 7 bases, with 10 bases between them. The germline V gene encodes CDR1 SNHLY and CDR2 FYNNEI. The CDR3 extends over 11 amino acids. As DNA, the CDR3 is TGTGCCAGCACTCGACAGAATGAAGCTTTCTTT. Protein sequence: CASTRQNEAFF.

This chain uses TRBV5-6 with TRBJ1-4; no definite D call. The germline V gene has CDR1 SGHDT and CDR2 YYEEEE. V lost 4 bases, J lost 10 bases, and 20 bases lay in between. CDR3 length: 15 residues. This CDR3 reads CASSLAKGYSGKLFF. CDR3 DNA: TGTGCCAGCAGCCTCGCCAAGGGATATAGCGGAAAACTGTTTTTT.

The chain carries TRBV25-1 and TRBJ1-2; 7 bases are a match to TRBD1. CDR3 length: 14 amino acids. Germline-derived CDR1 and CDR2 are MGHDK and SYGVNS. Unmatched junction bases numbered 7, after V lost 2 bases and J lost 7 bases. The CDR3 region has the DNA TGTGCCAGCAGTGAAATAAAGGGGGCAGTTGGCTACACCTTC. Its protein is CASSEIKGAVGYTF.

The rearrangement links TRBV12-3 or TRBV12-4 to TRBJ2-7; D call uncertain. The CDR3 extends over 13 amino acids. Trimming took 4 bases from V and 3 from J, leaving 10 bases between them. In nucleotides, the CDR3 is TGTGCCAGCAGTTCCCCTGGGCGCTACGAGCAGTACTTC. This sequence encodes CASSSPGRYEQYF.

The V and J genes are TRBV11-2 and TRBJ1-6, with unresolved D. CDR3 length: 16 amino acids. V was pared by 1 base and J by 6 bases, with 13 bases between. Germline V gene sequence: CDR1 SGHAT, CDR2 FQNNGV. The chain's CDR3 is CASSLGPSAGNSPLHF. CDR3 sequence (DNA): TGTGCCAGCAGCTTAGGTCCGAGCGCGGGTAATTCACCCCTCCACTTT.

The genes are TRBV10-3 and TRBJ2-3; D unclear. Germline V gives CDR1 ENHRY, CDR2 SYGVKD. This CDR3 spans 14 amino acids. Trimming left V 0 bases short and J 2 bases short, with 6 bases between. The CDR3 nucleotides are TGTGCCATCAGTGAGTCGTACAACACAGATACGCAGTATTTT. This encodes CAISESYNTDTQYF.

This clone was seen once. The chain carries TRBV12-5 and TRBJ2-7, with D possibly matching TRBD2 (5 bases). Germline V CDR1 and CDR2: LGHNT, FRNRAP. The CDR3 spans 13 residues. The ends were cut back, 0 bases at V and 6 bases at J, with 9 bases in the middle. The CDR3 DNA sequence: TGTGCTAGTGGTTTGGTAGAGGGATCCGAGCAGTACTTC. This sequence encodes CASGLVEGSEQYF. Full variable domain (rest looked up from reference TRBV12-5 and TRBJ2-7): DARVTQTPRHKVTEMGQEVTMRCQPILGHNTVFWYRQTMMQGLELLAYFRNRAPLDDSGMPKDRFSAEMPDATLATLKIQPSEPRDSAVYFCASGLVEGSEQYFGPGTRLTVT.

The genes are TRBV14 and TRBJ2-7, with a weak D call TRBD1 (6 bases). V gave up 4 bases and J gave up 3 bases, with 7 bases separating them. CDR3 size: 12 residues. Per germline, CDR1 SGHDN and CDR2 FVKESK. In DNA, the CDR3 is TGTGCCAGCAGCCTAGGGGGCTACGAGCAGTACTTC. Amino acids: CASSLGGYEQYF.

The genes are TRBV7-9 and TRBJ2-3; tentatively, D is TRBD2 (5 bases). V was cut by 8 bases and J by 2 bases, with 14 bases left in between. Germline V gives CDR1 SEHNR, CDR2 FQNEAQ (reference sequence). The CDR3 is 14 residues long. Here the CDR3 DNA reads TGTGCCAGCGGGAGAGAAACCACCACAGATACGCAGTATTTT. Amino acids: CASGRETTTDTQYF.

The chain carries TRBV7-2 and TRBJ2-1; 10 bases fit TRBD2. Germline values: CDR1 SGHTA, CDR2 FQGNSA. This CDR3 spans 14 amino acids. V dropped 5 bases and J dropped 15; count of bases not matched to a gene: 13. The CDR3 protein is CASSPGVSGGAVFF. The CDR3 region has the DNA TGTGCCAGCAGCCCCGGGGTAAGCGGGGGGGCTGTGTTCTTC.

The chain carries TRBV7-9 and TRBJ2-5, with D unclear. The CDR3 consists of 13 residues. CDR1 and CDR2 (germline): SEHNR, FQNEAQ (reference sequence). V was shortened by 5 bases and J by 5 bases, with 12 bases between the two germline ends. CDR3 loop: CASSSYWAETQYF. CDR3 nucleotides: TGTGCCAGCAGCAGCTATTGGGCCGAGACCCAGTACTTC.

This clone was seen once. CDR3 protein: CASSDLVGDTQYF. The CDR3 nucleotides read TGTGCCAGCAGCGATCTTGTCGGGGATACGCAGTATTTT. The V and J genes are TRBV27 and TRBJ2-3; D not certain. CDR1 is MNHEY and CDR2 is SMNVEV in the germline V gene (reference sequence). The CDR3 extends over 13 amino acids. The germline V and J ends were trimmed by 6 bases and 6 bases, with 13 bases remaining between them.

The rearrangement links TRBV6-5 to TRBJ1-3; D is unclear. V was pared by 8 bases and J by 0 bases, with 14 bases between. Germline V gene sequence: CDR1 MNHEY, CDR2 SVGAGI. CDR3 length: 15 residues. This CDR3 is CASLDNPFSGNTIYF. CDR3 coding DNA: TGTGCCAGCCTTGACAATCCGTTCTCTGGAAACACCATATATTTT.

The chain joins TRBV19 to TRBJ1-1, with D perhaps TRBD1 (6 bases). The germline V gene has CDR1 LNHDA and CDR2 SQIVND (reference sequence). The V end lost 4 bases, the J end lost 10 bases, and 16 bases lay between the germline ends. The CDR3 runs to 13 residues. The CDR3 DNA reads as TGTGCCAGTAGTACCGGGACACTCGTAGGAGCTTTCTTT. Encoded protein: CASSTGTLVGAFF.

The J gene is TRBJ1-6, the V gene TRBV12-3 or TRBV12-4; 7 nucleotides align to TRBD1. Trimming cost V 6 bases and J 8 bases; bases outside gene matches: 1. This CDR3 is 12 amino acids long. The CDR3 sequence is CASSTGDSPLHF. In DNA, the CDR3 is TGTGCCAGCAGCACAGGGGATTCACCCCTCCACTTT.

The chain links TRBV19 to TRBJ2-7; TRBD1 might be the D (6 bases). The ends were cut back, 2 bases at V and 1 base at J, with 12 bases in the middle. The CDR3 totals 15 residues. The germline CDR1 and CDR2 sequences are LNHDA and SQIVND (reference sequence). In nucleotides, the CDR3 is TGTGCCAGTAGTATAAGGCCCGGGACATCCTACGAGCAGTACTTC. This translates into CASSIRPGTSYEQYF.

This chain joins TRBV5-1 and TRBJ1-3; D ambiguous. V was pared by 4 bases and J by 0 bases, with 17 bases between. The germline V gene encodes CDR1 SGHRS and CDR2 YFSETQ. This CDR3 contains 17 residues. The CDR3, as DNA: TGCGCCAGCAGCCCCGAACCCGGAGTCCTCTCTGGAAACACCATATATTTT. Its translation is CASSPEPGVLSGNTIYF. The complete variable domain, with remaining parts taken from reference TRBV5-1 and TRBJ1-3, reads KAGVTQTPRYLIKTRGQQVTLSCSPISGHRSVSWYQQTPGQGLQFLFEYFSETQRNKGNFPGRFSGRQFSNSRSEMNVSTLELGDSALYLCASSPEPGVLSGNTIYFGEGSWLTVV.

This rearrangement joins TRBV6-5 to TRBJ2-1; the match to TRBD2 covers 7 bases. The CDR3 sequence is 15 residues long. V dropped 2 bases and J dropped 8; count of bases not matched to a gene: 9. Germline V CDR1 and CDR2: MNHEY, SVGAGI. The CDR3 sequence is CASSYRLAGGDEQFF. The CDR3 nucleotides are TGTGCCAGCAGTTACCGACTAGCCGGAGGAGATGAGCAGTTCTTC.

The V call is TRBV18, the J call TRBJ2-5; 13 nucleotides match TRBD2. The CDR3 sequence is 18 residues long. Germline trimming cut 0 bases from V and 5 bases from J; bases unmatched to any gene: 9. Germline CDR1 reads KGHSH; CDR2 reads LQKENI. The CDR3 spells CASSPPPSLAGGLETQYF. The DNA of the CDR3 is TGTGCCAGCTCACCACCCCCGTCACTAGCGGGGGGGCTCGAGACCCAGTACTTC. Looking up the rest from reference TRBV18 and TRBJ2-5 gives the full variable domain: NAGVMQNPRHLVRRRGQEARLRCSPMKGHSHVYWYRQLPEEGLKFMVYLQKENIIDESGMPKERFSAEFPKEGPSILRIQQVVRGDSAAYFCASSPPPSLAGGLETQYFGPGTRLLVL.

This clone has just one count. The V and J genes are TRBV5-5 and TRBJ2-2, with D tentatively TRBD2 (5 bases). Trimming took 1 base from V and 5 from J, leaving 6 bases between them. Germline CDR1 reads SGHKS; CDR2 reads YYEKEE (reference sequence). This CDR3 has 13 residues. The CDR3 coding sequence is TGTGCCAGCAGCTTGACTAGAACCGGGGAGCTGTTTTTT. This gives the protein CASSLTRTGELFF. The full variable domain, rest sourced from reference TRBV5-5 and TRBJ2-2, is DAGVTQSPTHLIKTRGQQVTLRCSPISGHKSVSWYQQVLGQGPQFIFQYYEKEERGRGNFPDRFSARQFPNYSSELNVNALLLGDSALYLCASSLTRTGELFFGEGSRLTVL.